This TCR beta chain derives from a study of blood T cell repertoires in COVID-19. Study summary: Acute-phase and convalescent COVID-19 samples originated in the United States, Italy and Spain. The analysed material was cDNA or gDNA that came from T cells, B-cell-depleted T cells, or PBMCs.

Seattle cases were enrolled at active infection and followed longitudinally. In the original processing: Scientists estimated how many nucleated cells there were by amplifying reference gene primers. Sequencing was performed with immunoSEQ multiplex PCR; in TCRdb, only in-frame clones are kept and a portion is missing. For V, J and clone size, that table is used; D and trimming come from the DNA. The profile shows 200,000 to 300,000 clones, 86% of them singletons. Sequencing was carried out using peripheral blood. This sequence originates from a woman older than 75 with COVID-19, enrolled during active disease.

As DNA, the CDR3 is TGCGCCAGCAGTATTGGCACCTCTGGAAACACCATATATTTT. Its protein is CASSIGTSGNTIYF. The V and J genes are TRBV5-1 and TRBJ1-3; D remains unclear. The CDR3 totals 14 residues. Germline CDR1 and CDR2: SGHRS and YFSETQ. V lost 5 bases and J lost 0, with 9 bases in between.